This T cell receptor beta chain is from a study of shared clonotypes between healthy human individuals. Original analysis: Junction-only immunoSEQ sequences carried no quality scores, so filtering differed. The data were produced by immunoSEQ multiplex PCR, yet TCRdb's version contains in-frame clones alone and is incomplete. The D gene and trimming were derived from the DNA, and the V and J assignments and clone size from that table. The sample comprises about 2.2 million clones, approximately 92% of which are singletons, and 1.5% to 2% rests with the top ten. Naive CD8 cells comprised CD45RO-negative, CCR7-positively selected cells, excluding terminally differentiated effector memory CD45RA+ cells. Caucasian adults living in Nashville, Tennessee, provided all samples. CDR3 length: 17 amino acids.

The TCR sequence derives from a man aged 18 to 29 in good health. Some clones in this sample may be carry-over from other donors' samples. The sample taken for sequencing was naive CD8+ T cells from PBMCs. The chain carries TRBV21-1 and TRBJ1-2; TRBD1 was called by the table and not checked on the DNA. TRBV21-1 is noted as a pseudogene. As DNA, the CDR3 is TGTGCCAGCAGCTCGTACTTCGGACAGGGGAAGCACTATGGCTACACCTTC. Its protein is CASSSYFGQGKHYGYTF.